A single sample gave rise to the 8 T cell receptor beta chains below, sequenced in a study of CD8+ T cells in alopecia areata. It was cDNA, reverse transcribed from extracted RNA, that served as the sequencing template. Data came from immunoSEQ multiplex PCR; TCRdb stores just in-frame clones and leaves some out. The sample yields about 30,000 clones, about two thirds seen once. The sequencing input was NKG2D-high CD8+ T cells sorted from blood. The receptors shown here come from a human donor with alopecia areata.

The J gene is TRBJ2-4, the V gene TRBV5-1; D unclear. The CDR3 is made up of 10 amino acids. V was shortened by 10 bases and J by 4 bases, with 6 bases between the two germline ends. CDR1 SGHRS and CDR2 YFSETQ come from the germline V gene. CDR3 nucleotides: TGCGCCGACCGTAAAAACATTCAGTACTTC. It yields the protein CADRKNIQYF.

V and J are TRBV30 and TRBJ2-7; D is ambiguous. This CDR3 contains 13 residues. The germline V gene has CDR1 GTSNPN and CDR2 SVGIG (reference sequence). V gave up 6 bases and J gave up 2 bases, with 14 bases separating them. The CDR3: CACKYHTTYEQYF. For the CDR3, the DNA is TGTGCCTGTAAATATCACACAACCTACGAGCAGTACTTC. The complete variable domain, with remaining parts taken from reference TRBV30 and TRBJ2-7, reads SQTIHQWPATLVQPVGSPLSLECTVEGTSNPNLYWYRQAAGRGLQLLFYSVGIGQISSEVPQNLSASRPQDRQFILSSKKLLLSDSGFYLCACKYHTTYEQYFGPGTRLTVT.

This clone has more than one count but fewer than ten. The chain joins TRBV9 to TRBJ2-1, with no clear D. V was trimmed by 6 bases and J by 4 bases, leaving 8 bases between them. This CDR3 is 12 amino acids long. Germline V gives CDR1 SGDLS, CDR2 YYNGEE. As DNA, the CDR3 is TGTGCCAGCAATAGCCTTTACAATGAGCAGTTCTTC. Its translation: CASNSLYNEQFF.

This clone has only one observation. The chain recombines TRBV2 with TRBJ2-4, with 8 bases lining up with TRBD1. CDR3 length: 12 amino acids. Trimming removed 7 bases from V and 9 bases from J; junction bases left unmatched: 5. CDR1 is SNHLY and CDR2 is FYNNEI in the germline V gene. This CDR3 reads CASIGQGGIQYF. CDR3 nucleotides: TGTGCCAGCATCGGACAGGGCGGCATTCAGTACTTC. Full variable domain (missing parts from reference TRBV2 and TRBJ2-4): EPEVTQTPSHQVTQMGQEVILRCVPISNHLYFYWYRQILGQKVEFLVSFYNNEISEKSEIFDDQFSVERPDGSNFTLKIRSTKLEDSAMYFCASIGQGGIQYFGAGTRLSVL.

The rearrangement uses TRBV19 and TRBJ2-7, with 8 nucleotides matching TRBD2. This CDR3 spans 13 amino acids. Germline V gene lookup returns CDR1 LNHDA and CDR2 SQIVND (reference sequence). V trimming: 3 bases; J trimming: 5 bases; junction bases outside the gene matches: 3. The CDR3 sequence: CASSIGLADEQYF. CDR3 DNA: TGTGCCAGTAGTATCGGACTAGCCGACGAGCAGTACTTC.

The chain joins TRBV30 to TRBJ2-7, with D possibly TRBD1 on 5 matching bases. The CDR3 runs to 13 residues. V was trimmed by 8 bases and J by 0 bases, leaving 14 bases between them. Germline lookup yields CDR1 GTSNPN and CDR2 SVGIG (reference sequence). CDR3 sequence: CAGTRQSSYEQYF. The CDR3 DNA is TGTGCCGGAACTCGACAGTCCTCCTACGAGCAGTACTTC.

V is TRBV13 and J is TRBJ1-1; no clear D gene. The V and J ends lost 8 bases and 7 bases respectively, with 11 bases between them. There are 11 residues in the CDR3. CDR1 is PRHDT and CDR2 is FYEKMQ in the germline V gene (reference sequence). CDR3 protein: CASQSTVEAFF. In nucleotides, the CDR3 is TGTGCCAGCCAATCGACGGTTGAAGCTTTCTTT.

This chain joins TRBV5-3 and TRBJ2-2, with a tentative D call TRBD1 (6 bases). TRBV5-3 is labeled an ORF, and its function is uncertain. V lost 2 bases, J lost 6 bases, and 20 bases lay in between. CDR3 length: 17 residues. Here the CDR3 DNA reads TGTGCCAGAAGCTTTATAACAGGGAGCCGGACACCCGGGGAGCTGTTTTTT. Its protein is CARSFITGSRTPGELFF.